This TCR beta chain comes out of a study of blood T cell repertoires in COVID-19. The germline V gene encodes CDR1 LNHDA and CDR2 SQIVND (reference sequence). The CDR3 is made up of 13 amino acids. The ends lost 6 bases at V and 4 bases at J; junction bases unmatched: 3. Clones were sequenced by immunoSEQ multiplex PCR, and TCRdb holds only the in-frame ones, with some missing. The sample contains 250,000 or so clones, 70% to 90% of which appear only once. Cohort assignment relied on participant-reported clinical history. Each exposed participant met a COVID-19 case in the 2 weeks preceding study entry.

The rearrangement links TRBV19 to TRBJ1-1; 9 nucleotides match TRBD1. The TCR sequence derives from a woman aged 45 to 65 who had been exposed to COVID-19. Sequences were obtained from PBMCs or T cells enriched from blood (not recorded which). CDR3 sequence reads: CASRDRGFTEAFF. CDR3 in DNA: TGTGCCAGTAGGGACAGGGGATTCACTGAAGCTTTCTTT.